This T cell receptor (beta chain) was documented in a study of shared clonotypes between healthy human individuals. Across the whole study: Each donor's CD4 naive and CD4 memory cells filled three plates apiece, CD8 naive two, and CD8 memory one. Points from the study as a whole: Naive subsets, compared against memory subsets, generally had larger estimated richness values.

As to this clone: Its antigen is not known.

Selected positively for CCR7 and CD45RO-negative, naive CD8 cells excluded terminally differentiated effector memory CD45RA+ cells. The authors ran the assay at deep level. Original methodology: ImmunoSEQ output lacked quality scores and full-length reads, limiting matched filtering. Here immunoSEQ multiplex PCR was the method, and the copy in TCRdb shows in-frame clones only, minus some. That table furnishes V, J and clone size, whereas the DNA furnished D and trimming. The sample records about 1.9 million clones, 93% being singletons. The sequenced material came from naive CD8+ T cells from PBMCs. The receptor was derived from a man aged 18-30 years in good health. Some clones in this sample may be carry-over from other donors' samples.

The CDR3 spells CASSQADGSYNEQFF. The CDR3 nucleotides read TGCGCCAGCAGCCAAGCGGACGGGTCCTACAATGAGCAGTTCTTC. The chain couples TRBV4-3 to TRBJ2-1; D unclear. V lost 1 base, J lost 1 base, and 8 bases lay in between. This CDR3 has 15 residues. Looked up from germline, CDR1 is LGHNA and CDR2 is YSLEER.